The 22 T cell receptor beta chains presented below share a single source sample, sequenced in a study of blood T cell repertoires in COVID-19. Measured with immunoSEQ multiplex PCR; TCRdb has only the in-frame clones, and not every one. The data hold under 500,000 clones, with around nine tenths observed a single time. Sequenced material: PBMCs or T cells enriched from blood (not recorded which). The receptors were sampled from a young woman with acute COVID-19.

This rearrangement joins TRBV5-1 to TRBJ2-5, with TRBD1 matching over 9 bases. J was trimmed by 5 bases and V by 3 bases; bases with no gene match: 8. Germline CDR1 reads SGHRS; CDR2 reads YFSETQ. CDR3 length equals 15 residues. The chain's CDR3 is CASSWGQGGLETQYF. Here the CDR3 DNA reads TGCGCCAGCAGCTGGGGACAGGGTGGGCTCGAGACCCAGTACTTC. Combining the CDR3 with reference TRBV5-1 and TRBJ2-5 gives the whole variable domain KAGVTQTPRYLIKTRGQQVTLSCSPISGHRSVSWYQQTPGQGLQFLFEYFSETQRNKGNFPGRFSGRQFSNSRSEMNVSTLELGDSALYLCASSWGQGGLETQYFGPGTRLLVL.

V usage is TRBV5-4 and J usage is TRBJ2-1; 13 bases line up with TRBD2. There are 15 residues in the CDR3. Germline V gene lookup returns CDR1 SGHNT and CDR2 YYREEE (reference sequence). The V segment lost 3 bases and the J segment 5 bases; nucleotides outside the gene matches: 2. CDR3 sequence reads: CASSWGLAGNNEQFF. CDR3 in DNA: TGTGCCAGCAGCTGGGGACTAGCGGGGAACAATGAGCAGTTCTTC.

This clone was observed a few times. This CDR3 reads CASTPTPAGEKLFF. The CDR3 region has the DNA TGTGCCAGCACCCCGACACCGGCGGGCGAAAAACTGTTTTTT. This rearrangement joins TRBV5-5 to TRBJ1-4; no firm D call. This CDR3 is 14 amino acids long. Trimming stripped 6 bases from V and 8 bases from J, with 17 bases between. CDR1 and CDR2 from the germline V gene are SGHKS and YYEKEE (reference sequence).

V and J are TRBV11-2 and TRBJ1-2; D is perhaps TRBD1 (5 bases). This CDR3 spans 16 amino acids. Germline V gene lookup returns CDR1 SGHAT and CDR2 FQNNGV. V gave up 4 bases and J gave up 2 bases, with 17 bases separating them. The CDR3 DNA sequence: TGTGCCAGCAGCTCTGCCCGGGGGGGGGAGAACTATGGCTACACCTTC. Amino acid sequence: CASSSARGGENYGYTF.

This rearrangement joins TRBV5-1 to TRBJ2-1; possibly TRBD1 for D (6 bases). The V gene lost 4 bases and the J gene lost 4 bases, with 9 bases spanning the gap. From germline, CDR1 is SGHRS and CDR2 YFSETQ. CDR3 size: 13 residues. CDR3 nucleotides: TGCGCCAGCAGCATTGGACAGTACAATGAGCAGTTCTTC. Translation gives CASSIGQYNEQFF.

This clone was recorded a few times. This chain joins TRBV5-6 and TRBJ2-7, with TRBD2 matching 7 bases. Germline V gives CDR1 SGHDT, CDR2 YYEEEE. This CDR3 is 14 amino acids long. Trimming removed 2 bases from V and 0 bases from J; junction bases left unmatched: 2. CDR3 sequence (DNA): TGTGCCAGCAGCTTCCGGGACTACTCCTACGAGCAGTACTTC. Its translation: CASSFRDYSYEQYF.

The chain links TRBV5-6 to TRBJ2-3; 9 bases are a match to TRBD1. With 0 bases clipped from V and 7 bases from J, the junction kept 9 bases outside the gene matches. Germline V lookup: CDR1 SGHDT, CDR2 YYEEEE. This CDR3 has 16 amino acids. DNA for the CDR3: TGTGCCAGCAGCTTGGTCCCGGACAGGGGCTGGAATACGCAGTATTTT. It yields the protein CASSLVPDRGWNTQYF. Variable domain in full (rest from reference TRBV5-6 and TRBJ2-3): DAGVTQSPTHLIKTRGQQVTLRCSPKSGHDTVSWYQQALGQGPQFIFQYYEEEERQRGNFPDRFSGHQFPNYSSELNVNALLLGDSALYLCASSLVPDRGWNTQYFGPGTRLTVL.

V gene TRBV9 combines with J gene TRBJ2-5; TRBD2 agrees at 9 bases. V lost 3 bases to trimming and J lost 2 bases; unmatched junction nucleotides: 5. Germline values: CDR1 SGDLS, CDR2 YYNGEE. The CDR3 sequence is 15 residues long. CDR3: CASSAEAGGQETQYF. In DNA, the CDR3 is TGTGCCAGCAGCGCTGAAGCGGGGGGACAAGAGACCCAGTACTTC.

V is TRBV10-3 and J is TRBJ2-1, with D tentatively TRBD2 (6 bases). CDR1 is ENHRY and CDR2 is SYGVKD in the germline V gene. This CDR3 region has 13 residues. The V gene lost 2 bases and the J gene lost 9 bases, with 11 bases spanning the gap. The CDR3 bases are TGTGCCATCAGTGAGCGGGACTTTACTGAGCAGTTCTTC. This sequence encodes CAISERDFTEQFF.

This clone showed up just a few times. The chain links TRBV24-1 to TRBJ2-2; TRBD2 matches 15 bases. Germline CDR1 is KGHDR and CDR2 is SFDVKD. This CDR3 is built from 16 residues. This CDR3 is CAPGLAGGANTGELFF. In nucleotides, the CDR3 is TGTGCACCCGGACTAGCGGGGGGGGCGAACACCGGGGAGCTGTTTTTT.

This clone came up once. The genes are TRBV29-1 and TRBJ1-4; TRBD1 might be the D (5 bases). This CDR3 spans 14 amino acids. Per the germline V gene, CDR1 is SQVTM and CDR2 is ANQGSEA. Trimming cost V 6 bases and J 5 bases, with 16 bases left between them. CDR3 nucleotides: TGCAGCGTCCCGGGGGGGTCGTCCAATGAAAAACTGTTTTTT. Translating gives CSVPGGSSNEKLFF.

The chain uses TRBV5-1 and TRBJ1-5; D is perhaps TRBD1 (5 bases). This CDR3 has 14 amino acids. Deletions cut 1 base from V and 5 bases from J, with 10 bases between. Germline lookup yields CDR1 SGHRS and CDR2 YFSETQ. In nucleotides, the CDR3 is TGCGCCAGCAGCTTGTCAGGGTTGGATCAGCCCCAGCATTTT. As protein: CASSLSGLDQPQHF. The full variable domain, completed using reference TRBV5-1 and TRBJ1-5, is KAGVTQTPRYLIKTRGQQVTLSCSPISGHRSVSWYQQTPGQGLQFLFEYFSETQRNKGNFPGRFSGRQFSNSRSEMNVSTLELGDSALYLCASSLSGLDQPQHFGDGTRLSIL.

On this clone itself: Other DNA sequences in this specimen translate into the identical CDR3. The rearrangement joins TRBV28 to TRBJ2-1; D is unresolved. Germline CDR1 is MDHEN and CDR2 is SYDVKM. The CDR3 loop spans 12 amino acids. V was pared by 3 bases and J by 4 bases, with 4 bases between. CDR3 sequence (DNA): TGTGCCAGCAGTTTTAGATACAATGAGCAGTTCTTC. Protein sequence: CASSFRYNEQFF. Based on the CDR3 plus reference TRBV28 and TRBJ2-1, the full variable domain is DVKVTQSSRYLVKRTGEKVFLECVQDMDHENMFWYRQDPGLGLRLIYFSYDVKMKEKGDIPEGYSVSREKKERFSLILESASTNQTSMYLCASSFRYNEQFFGPGTRLTVL.

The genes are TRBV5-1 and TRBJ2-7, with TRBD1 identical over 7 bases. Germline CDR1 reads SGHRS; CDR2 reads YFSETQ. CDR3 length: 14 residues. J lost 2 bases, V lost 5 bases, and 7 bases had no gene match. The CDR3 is CASSSEGGAYEQYF. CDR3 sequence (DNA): TGCGCCAGCAGTTCAGAAGGGGGCGCCTACGAGCAGTACTTC.

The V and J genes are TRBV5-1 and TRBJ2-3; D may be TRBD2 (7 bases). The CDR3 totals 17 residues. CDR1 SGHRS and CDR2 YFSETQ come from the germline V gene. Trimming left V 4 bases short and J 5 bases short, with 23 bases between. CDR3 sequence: CASSETALGGGVDTQYF. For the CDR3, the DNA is TGCGCCAGCAGCGAGACCGCTCTGGGAGGGGGGGTAGATACGCAGTATTTT.

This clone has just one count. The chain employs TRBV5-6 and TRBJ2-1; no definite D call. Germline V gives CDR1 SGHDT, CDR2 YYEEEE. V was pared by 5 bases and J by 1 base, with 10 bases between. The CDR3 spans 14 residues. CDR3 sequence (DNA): TGTGCCAGCAGTGGTCAGATTTCCTACAATGAGCAGTTCTTC. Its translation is CASSGQISYNEQFF.

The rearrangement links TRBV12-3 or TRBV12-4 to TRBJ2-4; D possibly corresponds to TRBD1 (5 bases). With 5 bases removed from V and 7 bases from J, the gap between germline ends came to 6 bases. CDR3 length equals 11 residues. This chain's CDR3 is CASSPGNIQYF. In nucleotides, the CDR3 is TGTGCCAGCAGTCCAGGGAACATTCAGTACTTC.

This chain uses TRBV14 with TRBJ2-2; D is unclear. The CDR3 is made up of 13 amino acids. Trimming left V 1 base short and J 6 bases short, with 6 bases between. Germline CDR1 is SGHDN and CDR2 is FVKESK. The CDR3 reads CASSQARAGELFF. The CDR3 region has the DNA TGTGCCAGCAGCCAAGCACGCGCCGGGGAGCTGTTTTTT.

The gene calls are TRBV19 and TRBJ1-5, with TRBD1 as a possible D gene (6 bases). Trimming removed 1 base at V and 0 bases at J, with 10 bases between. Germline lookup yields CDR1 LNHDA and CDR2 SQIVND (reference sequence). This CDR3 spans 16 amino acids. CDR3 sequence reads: CASSIGGHYSNQPQHF. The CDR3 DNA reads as TGTGCCAGTAGTATAGGGGGACATTATAGCAATCAGCCCCAGCATTTT.

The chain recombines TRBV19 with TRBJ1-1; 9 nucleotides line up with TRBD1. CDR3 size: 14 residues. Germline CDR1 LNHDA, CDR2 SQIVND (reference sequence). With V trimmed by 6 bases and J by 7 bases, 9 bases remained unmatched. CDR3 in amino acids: CASRRVRDRDEAFF. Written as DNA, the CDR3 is TGTGCCAGTAGGCGAGTCCGGGACAGGGATGAAGCTTTCTTT. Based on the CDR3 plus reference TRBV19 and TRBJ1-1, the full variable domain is DGGITQSPKYLFRKEGQNVTLSCEQNLNHDAMYWYRQDPGQGLRLIYYSQIVNDFQKGDIAEGYSVSREKKESFPLTVTSAQKNPTAFYLCASRRVRDRDEAFFGQGTRLTVV.

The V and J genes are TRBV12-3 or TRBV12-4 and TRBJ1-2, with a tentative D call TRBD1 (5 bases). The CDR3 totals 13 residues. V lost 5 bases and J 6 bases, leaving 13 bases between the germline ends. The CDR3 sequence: CASSGHSTHGYTF. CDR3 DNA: TGTGCCAGCAGTGGACACTCCACCCATGGCTACACCTTC.

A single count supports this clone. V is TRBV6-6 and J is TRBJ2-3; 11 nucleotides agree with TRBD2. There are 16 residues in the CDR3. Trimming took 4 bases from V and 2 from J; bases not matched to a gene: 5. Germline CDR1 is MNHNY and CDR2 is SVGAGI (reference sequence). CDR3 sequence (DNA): TGTGCCAGCAGTTTTCGGACTAGCGGGTTCACAGATACGCAGTATTTT. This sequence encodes CASSFRTSGFTDTQYF.